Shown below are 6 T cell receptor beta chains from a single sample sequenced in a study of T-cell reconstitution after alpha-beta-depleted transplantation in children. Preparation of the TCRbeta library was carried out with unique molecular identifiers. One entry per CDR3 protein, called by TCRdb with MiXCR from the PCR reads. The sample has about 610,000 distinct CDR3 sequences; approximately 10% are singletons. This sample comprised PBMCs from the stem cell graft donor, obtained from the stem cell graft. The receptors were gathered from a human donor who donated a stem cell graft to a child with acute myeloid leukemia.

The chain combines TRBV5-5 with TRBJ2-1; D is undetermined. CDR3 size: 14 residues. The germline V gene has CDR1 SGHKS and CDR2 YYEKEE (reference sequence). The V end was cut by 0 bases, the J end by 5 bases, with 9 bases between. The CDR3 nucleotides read TGTGCCAGCAGCTTGGCCGTAGGCGACAATGAGCAGTTCTTC. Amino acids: CASSLAVGDNEQFF.

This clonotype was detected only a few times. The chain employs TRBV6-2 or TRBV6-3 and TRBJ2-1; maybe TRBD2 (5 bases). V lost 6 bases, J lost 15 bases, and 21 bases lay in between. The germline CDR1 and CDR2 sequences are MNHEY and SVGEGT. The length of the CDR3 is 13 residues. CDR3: CASRNQRRSEGFF. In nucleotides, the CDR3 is TGTGCCAGCAGGAACCAGAGACGGAGCGAGGGGTTCTTC.

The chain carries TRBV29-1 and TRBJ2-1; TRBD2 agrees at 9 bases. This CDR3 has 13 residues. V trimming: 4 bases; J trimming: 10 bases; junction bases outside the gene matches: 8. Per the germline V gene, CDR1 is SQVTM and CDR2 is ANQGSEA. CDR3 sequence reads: CSVAGTLAGEQFF. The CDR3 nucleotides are TGCAGCGTTGCCGGGACCCTAGCGGGGGAGCAGTTCTTC.

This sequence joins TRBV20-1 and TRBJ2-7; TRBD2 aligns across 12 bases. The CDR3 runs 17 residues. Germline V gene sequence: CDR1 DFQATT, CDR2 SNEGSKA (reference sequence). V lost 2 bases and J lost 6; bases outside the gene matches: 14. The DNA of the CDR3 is TGCAGTGCTAGATCCCCAAGACTAGCGGGAGTAGTAGGCGAGCAGTACTTC. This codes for CSARSPRLAGVVGEQYF.

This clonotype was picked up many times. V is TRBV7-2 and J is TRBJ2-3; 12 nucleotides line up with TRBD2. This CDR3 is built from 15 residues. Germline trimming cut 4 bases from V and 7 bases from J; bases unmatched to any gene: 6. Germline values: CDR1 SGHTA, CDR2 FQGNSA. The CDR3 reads CASSSSGRATYTQYF. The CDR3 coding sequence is TGTGCCAGCAGCTCTAGCGGGAGGGCCACGTATACGCAGTATTTT.

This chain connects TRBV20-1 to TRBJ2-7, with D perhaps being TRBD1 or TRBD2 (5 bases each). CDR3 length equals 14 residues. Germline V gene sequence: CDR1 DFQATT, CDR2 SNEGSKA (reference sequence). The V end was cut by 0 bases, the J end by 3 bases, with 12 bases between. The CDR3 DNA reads TGCAGTGCTAGAGATGGGGGAGCCGGCTACGAGCAGTACTTC. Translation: CSARDGGAGYEQYF.